This T cell receptor (beta chain) is from a study of shared clonotypes between healthy human individuals. General study points: It was the few donors that limited the genetic and exposure-history diversity represented. Investigators collected only blood, and repertoires in tissues likely differ.

Produced via immunoSEQ multiplex PCR; TCRdb's table is partial and in-frame only. The sample records just over 2,000,000 clones, over 85% being singletons. This CDR3 has 15 residues. Looked up from germline, CDR1 is MNHNY and CDR2 is SVGAGI (reference sequence). The germline V and J ends were trimmed by 2 bases and 0 bases, with 8 bases remaining between them. Naive CD8 cells were CD45RO-negative, positively selected for CCR7, excluding terminally differentiated effector memory CD45RA+ cells. Each of the donors was a healthy adult who was HIV-negative and had not had a recent acute infection or vaccination. Worth noting for this clone: Its antigen is currently unknown. The same CDR3 also results from other DNA sequences found in this sample.

This chain uses TRBV6-6 with TRBJ1-5; TRBD1 is a possible D gene (5 bases). The specimen was naive CD8+ T cells sorted from blood. This receptor was identified in a man younger than 30 in good health. Here the CDR3 reads CASSYGGYSNQPQHF. CDR3 sequence (DNA): TGTGCCAGCAGTTACGGGGGATATAGCAATCAGCCCCAGCATTTT.